Listed here are 15 T cell receptor beta chains from one sample, sequenced in a study of OX40 agonist ivuxolimab in advanced cancers. TCRdb's copy holds only in-frame clones and misses some; the assay was immunoSEQ multiplex PCR. The data hold under 20,000 clones, with 86% observed a single time. Sample: CD4+ or CD8+ T cells sorted from blood, taken in a trial of the OX40 agonist ivuxolimab. The source is an adult with an advanced solid tumor such as melanoma, head and neck, liver or kidney cancer.

The chain combines TRBV27 with TRBJ2-7; D remains ambiguous. This CDR3 has 15 amino acids. Germline lookup yields CDR1 MNHEY and CDR2 SMNVEV (reference sequence). Trimming stripped 6 bases from V and 13 bases from J, with 28 bases between. CDR3 sequence reads: CASSFTPGSVSELYF. The CDR3 bases are TGTGCCAGCAGCTTCACCCCGGGTTCCGTTTCAGAGTTATACTTC.

The chain has TRBV7-3 and TRBJ2-3, with TRBD1 identical over 7 bases. Looked up from germline, CDR1 is SGHTA and CDR2 is FQGTGA. After removal of 5 bases from V and 0 bases from J, the junction contained 8 bases not matched to a gene. This CDR3 is 16 amino acids long. For the CDR3, the DNA is TGTGCCAGCAGCCCCCGACAGGGAATGAGCACAGATACGCAGTATTTT. Protein product: CASSPRQGMSTDTQYF.

The chain joins TRBV10-1 to TRBJ1-1; perhaps TRBD1 as D (5 bases). Trimming took off 2 bases at V and 4 bases at J, with 14 bases between the two ends. The length of the CDR3 is 15 residues. Germline CDR1 and CDR2: WNHNN and SYGVQD (reference sequence). In DNA, the CDR3 is TGCGCCAGCAGTGAGATGGGGACCTCGGGCACTGAAGCTTTCTTT. It codes for CASSEMGTSGTEAFF.

This sequence joins TRBV5-8 and TRBJ1-1; TRBD1 is a possible D gene (5 bases). There are 12 residues in the CDR3. Deletions cut 5 bases from V and 7 bases from J, with 12 bases between. CDR1 is SGHTS, CDR2 YDEGEE, per germline. CDR3 sequence reads: CASRRGRSEAFF. For the CDR3, the DNA is TGTGCCAGCAGAAGGGGCAGGAGTGAAGCTTTCTTT.

The chain employs TRBV19 and TRBJ2-7; D may correspond to TRBD1 or TRBD2 (5 bases each). The CDR3 is 14 amino acids. Trimming pared 5 bases from V and 2 bases from J, leaving 13 bases between. CDR1 and CDR2 from the germline V gene are LNHDA and SQIVND (reference sequence). CDR3 region: CASSAAGTPYEQYF. The CDR3 nucleotides read TGTGCCAGTAGTGCGGCCGGGACCCCCTACGAGCAGTACTTC.

The gene calls are TRBV2 and TRBJ2-5; the match to TRBD1 covers 7 bases. V shed 6 bases and J 5 bases; nucleotides not matched to a gene: 15. Germline V gives CDR1 SNHLY, CDR2 FYNNEI. CDR3 length: 16 amino acids. The CDR3 DNA is TGTGCCAGCAGAGAGGGACAGAGAAGAACAAAGGAGACCCAGTACTTC. It codes for CASREGQRRTKETQYF.

The V call is TRBV15, the J call TRBJ1-2; 7 nucleotides match TRBD1. The CDR3 length is 14 residues. Germline-derived CDR1 and CDR2 are LNHNV and YYDKDF (reference sequence). Germline trimming cut 4 bases from V and 2 bases from J; bases unmatched to any gene: 4. The CDR3 reads CATSKDRENYGYTF. The CDR3 DNA reads as TGTGCCACCAGCAAAGACAGGGAGAACTATGGCTACACCTTC.

This clone occurred once. The chain carries TRBV18 and TRBJ1-1; D gene ambiguous. There are 14 residues in the CDR3. V gave up 1 base and J gave up 4 bases, with 10 bases separating them. Germline CDR1 is KGHSH and CDR2 is LQKENI. This CDR3 is CASSPQGSPTEAFF. In DNA, the CDR3 is TGTGCCAGCTCACCACAGGGATCGCCCACTGAAGCTTTCTTT.

The V call is TRBV5-1, the J call TRBJ1-6, with D tentatively TRBD1 (6 bases). Germline CDR1 is SGHRS and CDR2 is YFSETQ. The CDR3 runs to 15 residues. V was pared by 4 bases and J by 5 bases, with 13 bases between. The CDR3 DNA follows: TGCGCCAGCAGCCTAGGGGGGATCAATAATTCACCCCTCCACTTT. Amino acids: CASSLGGINNSPLHF.

The chain couples TRBV5-1 to TRBJ2-7; D gene uncertain. Trimming pared 3 bases from V and 2 bases from J, leaving 0 bases between. Germline V gives CDR1 SGHRS, CDR2 YFSETQ. CDR3 length: 10 residues. CDR3 sequence reads: CASSSYEQYF. CDR3 sequence (DNA): TGCGCCAGCAGCTCCTACGAGCAGTACTTC.

This clone was found a few times. The rearrangement links TRBV5-1 to TRBJ2-3; 9 nucleotides line up with TRBD2. This CDR3 has 16 residues. V was clipped by 1 base and J by 2 bases; unmatched bases: 5. Germline CDR1 SGHRS, CDR2 YFSETQ. CDR3 residues: CASSLKSGGFTDTQYF. The CDR3 coding sequence is TGCGCCAGCAGCTTGAAGAGCGGGGGGTTCACAGATACGCAGTATTTT.

The genes are TRBV10-3 and TRBJ1-4; maybe TRBD1 (5 bases). The CDR3 length is 14 residues. Germline V gene data show CDR1 as ENHRY and CDR2 as SYGVKD. V was clipped by 6 bases and J by 4 bases, with 12 bases between them. In DNA form, the CDR3 reads TGTGCCATCAGGCGGGACGGAGGTAATGAAAAACTGTTTTTT. Protein: CAIRRDGGNEKLFF.

The chain employs TRBV11-2 and TRBJ2-3, with 7 positions matching TRBD2. Germline V gives CDR1 SGHAT, CDR2 FQNNGV. This CDR3 is built from 13 residues. J gave up 4 bases and V 8 bases, and 6 bases lay outside the gene matches. The CDR3 coding sequence is TGTGCCAGCGCGGGGGAGAAGGCAGATACGCAGTATTTT. Amino acid sequence: CASAGEKADTQYF.

V gene TRBV19 combines with J gene TRBJ1-5; possible D gene TRBD1, 6 bases. CDR1 is LNHDA, CDR2 SQIVND, per germline (reference sequence). V was pared by 3 bases and J by 7 bases, with 16 bases between. The CDR3 is made up of 15 amino acids. The CDR3 is CASSIGRGMGQPQHF. The CDR3 region has the DNA TGTGCCAGTAGTATCGGCAGGGGAATGGGGCAGCCCCAGCATTTT.

The chain carries TRBV7-2 and TRBJ1-2, with D perhaps TRBD1 (5 bases). V shed 5 bases and J shed 4 bases, with 17 bases lying between them. Per germline, CDR1 SGHTA and CDR2 FQGNSA. This CDR3 is built from 15 residues. The CDR3 DNA follows: TGTGCCAGCAGCCGTGGGGGGGAAAGGGGCTATGGCTACACCTTC. Translation gives CASSRGGERGYGYTF.